The 14 T cell receptor beta chains given below trace back to one sample, sequenced in a study of radiotherapy plus CTLA-4 blockade in lung cancer listed by TCRdb under 2018. The library was obtained by the immunoSEQ multiplex PCR assay. Not all clones reach the TCRdb copy of this immuneACCESS table, which keeps in-frame sequences only. Checked studies attribute under half of the gap to unresolved V genes and leave the rest unexplained. The sample data list about 97,000 clones, and 65% to 80% of these were observed just once. In total, the top ten clones hold roughly 2.8% of the sample. Here the sequenced sample was peripheral blood, taken from a patient treated with radiotherapy plus ipilimumab. The receptors come from a human donor with non-small cell lung cancer who had a partial response to radiotherapy plus ipilimumab. Some clones in this sample may be carry-over from other donors' samples.

The chain carries TRBV19 and TRBJ2-5; 10 nucleotides agree with TRBD2. CDR3 size: 15 residues. Germline assignment: CDR1 LNHDA and CDR2 SQIVND (reference sequence). Trimming took 6 bases from V and 5 from J; bases not matched to a gene: 9. CDR3 DNA: TGTGCCAGTAGCCCTCTAGCGGGAGTATGGGAGACCCAGTACTTC. Encoded protein: CASSPLAGVWETQYF.

The chain has TRBV5-1 and TRBJ2-7, with 13 bases lining up with TRBD2. V trimming: 4 bases; J trimming: 6 bases; junction bases outside the gene matches: 7. The CDR3 covers 15 residues. The germline gives CDR1 SGHRS, CDR2 YFSETQ. CDR3 protein: CASSNRLAGGGEQYF. The CDR3 region has the DNA TGCGCCAGCAGCAACCGACTAGCGGGAGGAGGCGAGCAGTACTTC.

The chain is built from TRBV30 and TRBJ2-1, with D possibly matching TRBD2 (5 bases). The CDR3 is 13 residues long. In germline, CDR1 is GTSNPN, CDR2 SVGIG (reference sequence). Between the trimmed V and J ends, which lost 1 base and 7 bases, there was a span of 11 bases. The DNA for the CDR3 is TGTGCCTGGAGTGCCGGGATGGGGAATGAGCAGTTCTTC. Protein sequence: CAWSAGMGNEQFF. The full variable domain, with the rest looked up from reference TRBV30 and TRBJ2-1, is SQTIHQWPATLVQPVGSPLSLECTVEGTSNPNLYWYRQAAGRGLQLLFYSVGIGQISSEVPQNLSASRPQDRQFILSSKKLLLSDSGFYLCAWSAGMGNEQFFGPGTRLTVL.

CDR3 residues: CASSRDRGGRAEAFF. CDR3 in DNA: TGTGCCAGCAGCCGGGACAGGGGGGGACGGGCTGAAGCTTTCTTT. The chain employs TRBV14 and TRBJ1-1, with 11 bases fitting TRBD1. V shed 4 bases and J 6 bases; nucleotides not matched to a gene: 7. Germline V gene data show CDR1 as SGHDN and CDR2 as FVKESK. CDR3 length: 15 amino acids.

The J gene is TRBJ1-1, the V gene TRBV28, with TRBD1 as a possible D gene (6 bases). Trimming removed 11 bases at V and 6 bases at J, with 22 bases between. The CDR3 loop spans 14 amino acids. CDR1 and CDR2 (germline): MDHEN, SYDVKM. In nucleotides, the CDR3 is TGTGCCGGGGGGGCCCAGGGTATGTTCGCTGAAGCTTTCTTT. The encoded protein is CAGGAQGMFAEAFF.

The chain links TRBV5-4 to TRBJ2-1; 11 bases are a match to TRBD2. This CDR3 comprises 15 residues. Germline trimming cut 0 bases from V and 9 bases from J; bases unmatched to any gene: 5. CDR1 and CDR2 (germline): SGHNT, YYREEE (reference sequence). This CDR3 reads CASSLGGSGGVEQFF. The CDR3 nucleotides are TGTGCCAGCAGCTTGGGGGGTAGCGGGGGGGTTGAGCAGTTCTTC. Using reference TRBV5-4 and TRBJ2-1 for the parts outside the CDR3, the full variable domain is ETGVTQSPTHLIKTRGQQVTLRCSSQSGHNTVSWYQQALGQGPQFIFQYYREEENGRGNFPPRFSGLQFPNYSSELNVNALELDDSALYLCASSLGGSGGVEQFFGPGTRLTVL.

The V gene is TRBV28, the J gene TRBJ1-2; D ambiguous. Germline-derived CDR1 and CDR2 are MDHEN and SYDVKM. The CDR3 runs 15 residues. Trimming pared 3 bases from V and 0 bases from J, leaving 11 bases between. CDR3 sequence (DNA): TGTGCCAGCAGTTTCGCTGGCACATCTAACTATGGCTACACCTTC. Protein product: CASSFAGTSNYGYTF.

This clone came up once. CDR3 DNA: TGTGCCAGCAGCTTGGCAGGGCTGAATCAGCCCCAGCATTTT. It translates to CASSLAGLNQPQHF. The chain has TRBV5-5 and TRBJ1-5; a weak D match, TRBD1 (5 bases). V was cut by 0 bases and J by 4 bases, with 8 bases left in between. The CDR3 has 14 amino acids. Germline V gene lookup returns CDR1 SGHKS and CDR2 YYEKEE (reference sequence).

The rearrangement uses TRBV6-6 and TRBJ2-3; TRBD2 matches at 8 bases. The CDR3 has 16 amino acids. Germline V gene data show CDR1 as MNHNY and CDR2 as SVGAGI (reference sequence). Unmatched junction bases numbered 9, after V lost 3 bases and J lost 4 bases. CDR3 bases: TGTGCCAGCAGTTATTCCGGGACTAGTTCGGCAGATACGCAGTATTTT. Translation: CASSYSGTSSADTQYF.

The chain joins TRBV19 to TRBJ2-7, with 8 bases identical to TRBD2. After removal of 5 bases from V and 2 bases from J, the junction contained 8 bases not matched to a gene. CDR1 and CDR2 (germline): LNHDA, SQIVND (reference sequence). The CDR3 is 15 amino acids. The CDR3 nucleotides are TGTGCCAGTAGTCTGAGCGGGAGTTTCCCCTACGAGCAGTACTTC. Its translation is CASSLSGSFPYEQYF.

The chain is built from TRBV6-5 and TRBJ1-1; D is undetermined. V was shortened by 0 bases and J by 1 base, with 9 bases between the two germline ends. In germline, CDR1 is MNHEY, CDR2 SVGAGI. CDR3 length: 15 residues. The CDR3 coding sequence is TGTGCCAGCAGTTACTCGTGGGCGGGGAACACTGAAGCTTTCTTT. Protein sequence: CASSYSWAGNTEAFF.

The chain combines TRBV28 with TRBJ1-2, with D tentatively TRBD1 (6 bases). There are 13 residues in the CDR3. The V end lost 5 bases, the J end lost 7 bases, and 14 bases lay between the germline ends. Germline CDR1 is MDHEN and CDR2 is SYDVKM. CDR3 loop: CASSLQGVSGYTF. CDR3 coding DNA: TGTGCCAGCAGTCTACAGGGTGTCTCTGGCTACACCTTC.

This sequence joins TRBV5-1 and TRBJ2-5; 9 positions agree with TRBD2. The J call may be mistaken, given a closer DNA end match to TRBJ2-7. The germline gives CDR1 SGHRS, CDR2 YFSETQ. The CDR3 length is 14 residues. The DNA of the CDR3 is TGCGCCAGCAGCTTCGCGGGAGGGCCCCTCGAGCAGTACTTC. Translation: CASSFAGGPLEQYF.

The genes are TRBV18 and TRBJ2-1; 7 nucleotides line up with TRBD1. V trimming: 4 bases; J trimming: 4 bases; junction bases outside the gene matches: 4. Germline-derived CDR1 and CDR2 are KGHSH and LQKENI. This CDR3 has 14 residues. The CDR3 DNA follows: TGTGCCAGCTCACTAGCGACAGGGTACAATGAGCAGTTCTTC. Its protein is CASSLATGYNEQFF.